This is a list of T cell receptor beta chains from one sample in a study of T cell changes during pregnancy in multiple sclerosis. Here immunoSEQ multiplex PCR was the method, and the copy in TCRdb shows in-frame clones only, minus some. The data show roughly 38,000 clones, more than 85% seen once. The sequencing here drew on CD4+ T cells from peripheral blood mononuclear cells, taken after pregnancy. The receptor source for this set is a female donor in good health, enrolled as a control in a pregnancy study. Each CDR3 is given with its conserved first and last residue. Each record gives: D gene, J gene, V gene, clone size, CDR3 DNA, CDR3 protein. A D gene is named only where the DNA matches it firmly. Rows give clone size only sometimes, using once, few, many, or a class for an expanded clone.

D: NA
J: TRBJ1-1
V: TRBV11-2
size: NA
DNA: TGTGCCAGCAGCCTAGGGGCACGCTCCGAAGCTTTCTTT
CDR3: CASSLGARSEAFF

D: TRBD2
J: TRBJ2-1
V: TRBV6-5
size: NA
DNA: TGTGCCAGCAGTAGGACTAGCCAACCGGGGAATGAGCAGTTCTTC
CDR3: CASSRTSQPGNEQFF

D: NA
J: TRBJ1-5
V: TRBV2
size: once
DNA: TGTGCCAGCAGTGAAGACAGGGCCGGTAATCAGCCCCAGCATTTT
CDR3: CASSEDRAGNQPQHF

D: TRBD1
J: TRBJ2-2
V: TRBV4-2
size: once
DNA: TGTGCCAGCAGCCGACGGACAGGGGGCGCGCGGAACACCGGGGAGCTGTTTTTT
CDR3: CASSRRTGGARNTGELFF

D: NA
J: TRBJ1-4
V: TRBV7-9
size: NA
DNA: TGTGCCAGCAGCTTATTTGCGGCAACTAATGAAAAACTGTTTTTT
CDR3: CASSLFAATNEKLFF

D: NA
J: TRBJ2-7
V: TRBV5-1
size: NA
DNA: TGCGCCAGCAGCCCCGGAGGAGGGCCTGAGGGAACGTACGAGCAGTACTTC
CDR3: CASSPGGGPEGTYEQYF

D: TRBD1
J: TRBJ2-2
V: TRBV29-1
size: NA
DNA: TGCAGCTCAACAGGGGCGAACACCGGGGAGCTGTTTTTT
CDR3: CSSTGANTGELFF

D: NA
J: TRBJ2-1
V: TRBV7-9
size: NA
DNA: TGTGCCAGCAGCTTAAGCGCAATAGCATGGAATGAGCAGTTCTTC
CDR3: CASSLSAIAWNEQFF

D: NA
J: TRBJ1-1
V: TRBV7-2
size: once
DNA: TGTGCCAGCACCCCCCAGGGGTCTGAAGCTTTCTTT
CDR3: CASTPQGSEAFF

D: NA
J: TRBJ1-4
V: TRBV30
size: NA
DNA: TGTGCCTGCTGGGGCGGAGATGAAAAACTGTTTTTT
CDR3: CACWGGDEKLFF

D: TRBD1
J: TRBJ1-4
V: TRBV5-6
size: NA
DNA: TGTGCCAGCAGTTCGCCCGGACAGGGGTTAACGACTAATGAAAAACTGTTTTTT
CDR3: CASSSPGQGLTTNEKLFF

D: TRBD1
J: TRBJ1-1
V: TRBV5-4
size: NA
DNA: TGTGCCAGCAGCTTGGAGGGACAGCTGAACACTGAAGCTTTCTTT
CDR3: CASSLEGQLNTEAFF

D: NA
J: TRBJ1-5
V: TRBV6-9
size: NA
DNA: TGTGCCAGCAGTTTTCCTAGTCGCAGGGGTTCCAATCAGCCCCAGCATTTT
CDR3: CASSFPSRRGSNQPQHF

D: NA
J: TRBJ1-4
V: TRBV15
size: NA
DNA: TGTGCCACCAGCAGAGATACAAGTTTATGGGAAAAACTGTTTTTT
CDR3: CATSRDTSLWEKLFF

D: TRBD1
J: TRBJ1-2
V: TRBV18
size: NA
DNA: TGTGCCAGCGCGACAGGGGATCGGTATGGCTACACCTTC
CDR3: CASATGDRYGYTF

D: NA
J: TRBJ1-4
V: TRBV6-5
size: few
DNA: TGTGCCAGCAGTTACTCGTCCAGAAATGAAAAACTGTTTTTT
CDR3: CASSYSSRNEKLFF

D: TRBD2
J: TRBJ2-5
V: TRBV29-1
size: NA
DNA: TGCAGCGCTCTCACTAGCGGGGAAGAGACCCAGTACTTC
CDR3: CSALTSGEETQYF

D: NA
J: TRBJ1-5
V: TRBV4-2
size: NA
DNA: TGTGCCAGCAGCCAAGATTTAGGGCAGGGTAGTCGGCCCCAGCATTTT
CDR3: CASSQDLGQGSRPQHF

D: TRBD1
J: TRBJ2-7
V: TRBV11-1
size: NA
DNA: TGTGCCAGCAGTCCCTCGAGGGGGCAAACCTACGAGCAGTACTTC
CDR3: CASSPSRGQTYEQYF

D: TRBD2
J: TRBJ2-7
V: TRBV7-9
size: NA
DNA: TGTGCCAGCAGCTTAGCGAGGACTAGCTCCTACGAGCAGTACTTC
CDR3: CASSLARTSSYEQYF

D: NA
J: TRBJ2-7
V: TRBV27
size: NA
DNA: TGTGCCAGCAGTTTACAGCTGGACTTGAGCTCCTACGAGCAGTACTTC
CDR3: CASSLQLDLSSYEQYF

D: TRBD2
J: TRBJ2-3
V: TRBV27
size: NA
DNA: TGTGCCAGCAGTTTCGGGCGGGGGGCCACAGATACGCAGTATTTT
CDR3: CASSFGRGATDTQYF

D: TRBD1
J: TRBJ1-5
V: TRBV28
size: NA
DNA: TGTGCCAGCAGAAGACAGGGGGGAAGCAATCAGCCCCAGCATTTT
CDR3: CASRRQGGSNQPQHF

D: NA
J: TRBJ1-1
V: TRBV9
size: NA
DNA: TGTGCCAGCAGCGATCCCAGGAACACTGAAGCTTTCTTT
CDR3: CASSDPRNTEAFF

D: NA
J: TRBJ1-5
V: TRBV19
size: NA
DNA: TGTGCCAGTAGGGAGACGGAATCCAATCAGCCCCAGCATTTT
CDR3: CASRETESNQPQHF

D: TRBD2
J: TRBJ2-1
V: TRBV4-3
size: NA
DNA: TGCGCCAGCAGCCAAAGACTAGCGGGAGGGGAGTTCAATGAGCAGTTCTTC
CDR3: CASSQRLAGGEFNEQFF

D: NA
J: TRBJ2-5
V: TRBV29-1
size: once
DNA: TGCAGCGTTGAGAAGGGGGCGGGGGAGACCCAGTACTTC
CDR3: CSVEKGAGETQYF

D: NA
J: TRBJ2-1
V: TRBV30
size: NA
DNA: TGTGCCTGGGGACGGGATTACAATGAGCAGTTCTTC
CDR3: CAWGRDYNEQFF

D: NA
J: TRBJ1-1
V: TRBV29-1
size: NA
DNA: TGCAGCGTTCGCCACTCCCAGACTAGGGACACTGAAGCTTTCTTT
CDR3: CSVRHSQTRDTEAFF

D: NA
J: TRBJ1-2
V: TRBV19
size: NA
DNA: TGTGCCAGTAGCCCTTACACGGCTAGAGGCTATGGCTACACCTTC
CDR3: CASSPYTARGYGYTF

D: TRBD1
J: TRBJ1-1
V: TRBV15
size: NA
DNA: TGTGCCACCAGCAGAGATCTGGGACAGGGGGAAGCTTTCTTT
CDR3: CATSRDLGQGEAFF

D: NA
J: TRBJ2-7
V: TRBV30
size: few
DNA: TGTGCCTGGAGTTACACGTCTCTCGAGCAGTACTTC
CDR3: CAWSYTSLEQYF

D: NA
J: TRBJ2-3
V: TRBV2
size: NA
DNA: TGTGCCAGCAGTGAAGCCCTCCCCAGAGCAGGGACAGATACGCAGTATTTT
CDR3: CASSEALPRAGTDTQYF

D: TRBD1
J: TRBJ1-5
V: TRBV28
size: few
DNA: TGTGCCAGCAGTTCACAGCCGGGACAGGGCGATCAGCCCCAGCATTTT
CDR3: CASSSQPGQGDQPQHF

D: TRBD1
J: TRBJ1-1
V: TRBV6-1
size: NA
DNA: TGTGCCAGCAGTCTACAGGGGGCCTTGAACACTGAAGCTTTCTTT
CDR3: CASSLQGALNTEAFF

D: NA
J: TRBJ2-5
V: TRBV9
size: NA
DNA: TGTGCCAGCAGCGTAGGGACACAAAGCCCCTCTGAGACCCAGTACTTC
CDR3: CASSVGTQSPSETQYF

D: NA
J: TRBJ1-5
V: TRBV13
size: NA
DNA: TGTGCCAGCAGCTTAGGCCGGGGGGAGGGTCAGCCCCAGCATTTT
CDR3: CASSLGRGEGQPQHF

D: NA
J: TRBJ2-7
V: TRBV7-2
size: NA
DNA: TGTGCCAGCAGCTTAGCAGGGACACAGACCTACGAGCAGTACTTC
CDR3: CASSLAGTQTYEQYF

D: NA
J: TRBJ2-7
V: TRBV15
size: once
DNA: TGTGCCACCAGCAGAGATTTCCAGGGATCCGAGCAGTACTTC
CDR3: CATSRDFQGSEQYF

D: TRBD2
J: TRBJ2-7
V: TRBV4-2
size: NA
DNA: TGTGCCAGCAGCCAAGGGGCCAGCGGGGGGTACGAGCAGTACTTC
CDR3: CASSQGASGGYEQYF

D: TRBD1
J: TRBJ2-2
V: TRBV5-1
size: NA
DNA: TGCGCCAGCAGCACGGGACAGGGACGGGAAAAGCTGTTTTTT
CDR3: CASSTGQGREKLFF

D: TRBD2
J: TRBJ2-2
V: TRBV28
size: NA
DNA: TGTGCCAGCAGTTTATCGGGACTAGCGGGGAACACCGGGGAGCTGTTTTTT
CDR3: CASSLSGLAGNTGELFF

D: TRBD2
J: TRBJ2-1
V: TRBV18
size: NA
DNA: TGTGCCAGCTCCCCTGGACTAGAAGACGAGCAGTTCTTC
CDR3: CASSPGLEDEQFF

D: NA
J: TRBJ2-3
V: TRBV20-1
size: NA
DNA: TGCAGTGCCGCCCAGGATACGCAGTATTTT
CDR3: CSAAQDTQYF

D: TRBD2
J: TRBJ2-3
V: TRBV13
size: NA
DNA: TGTGCCAGCAGCTCCCCGGGACTAGCGGGGGGGCAAGGGTATTTT
CDR3: CASSSPGLAGGQGYF

D: NA
J: TRBJ1-3
V: TRBV4-2
size: NA
DNA: TGTGCCAGCAGCCAAGATAGTTTATCTGGAAACACCATATATTTT
CDR3: CASSQDSLSGNTIYF

D: NA
J: TRBJ1-6
V: TRBV5-1
size: NA
DNA: TGCGCCAGCAGTGAGGGCAGTTATAATTCACCCCTCCACTTT
CDR3: CASSEGSYNSPLHF

D: NA
J: TRBJ1-6
V: TRBV18
size: NA
DNA: TGTGCCAGCTCACCGGGGTGGGAGAATTCACCCCTCCACTTT
CDR3: CASSPGWENSPLHF

D: TRBD1
J: TRBJ1-1
V: TRBV14
size: NA
DNA: TGTGCCAGCAGCCAAGTAGTGGACAGGGAAGCTTTCTTT
CDR3: CASSQVVDREAFF

D: TRBD1
J: TRBJ1-6
V: TRBV6-5
size: NA
DNA: TGTGCCAGCAGTTACTTTAGGACAGGAGGCAATTCACCCCTCCACTTT
CDR3: CASSYFRTGGNSPLHF

D: TRBD1
J: TRBJ1-5
V: TRBV11-2
size: NA
DNA: TGTGCCAGCAGCTTGAAGGGGGCTTTCGATCAGCCCCAGCATTTT
CDR3: CASSLKGAFDQPQHF

D: TRBD2
J: TRBJ2-2
V: TRBV5-4
size: NA
DNA: TGTGCCAGCACCCCCGGGGGAGGGACCGGGGAGCTGTTTTTT
CDR3: CASTPGGGTGELFF

D: TRBD2
J: TRBJ2-3
V: TRBV9
size: NA
DNA: TGTGCCAGCAGCGCTGGGACTAGCGGGGGGATTACAGATACGCAGTATTTT
CDR3: CASSAGTSGGITDTQYF

D: NA
J: TRBJ2-7
V: TRBV7-6
size: NA
DNA: TGTGCCAGCAGCTTAGAGGACTCCTCCTACGAGCAGTACTTC
CDR3: CASSLEDSSYEQYF

D: TRBD1
J: TRBJ1-1
V: TRBV18
size: once
DNA: TGTGCCAGCTCACTCGGACAGGGGGCGAGAAACACTGAAGCTTTCTTT
CDR3: CASSLGQGARNTEAFF

D: TRBD1
J: TRBJ1-4
V: TRBV15
size: NA
DNA: TGTGCCACCAGTCCCGGACAGGGGAGTGTGAGAAAACTGTTTTTT
CDR3: CATSPGQGSVRKLFF

D: TRBD1
J: TRBJ1-4
V: TRBV9
size: NA
DNA: TGTGCCAGCAGCACCGGGACAGGAACTAATGAAAAACTGTTTTTT
CDR3: CASSTGTGTNEKLFF